The entry that follows covers one TCR beta chain sequence. Generated by immunoSEQ multiplex PCR, the TCRdb table keeps only in-frame clones and is missing some. The sample has about 140,000 clones, around 93% seen once. Trimming stripped 5 bases from V and 0 bases from J, with 13 bases between. The CDR3 is 16 amino acids. Germline assignment: CDR1 LNHDA and CDR2 SQIVND (reference sequence). This sample is part of a study of T cell responses to AZD1222 COVID-19 vaccine. The clonotype comes from an adult in good health. The chain has TRBV19 and TRBJ2-2, with D unclear. The sequences come from peripheral blood, collected on day 0 of AZD1222 vaccination. The CDR3 sequence: CASSPRIGSNTGELFF. CDR3 coding DNA: TGTGCCAGTAGTCCTAGAATTGGGTCGAACACCGGGGAGCTGTTTTTT.